This T cell receptor (beta chain) was identified during a study of cytomegalovirus exposure and HLA in healthy donors. The CDR3 is 13 residues long. Deletions cut 4 bases from V and 4 bases from J, with 11 bases between. Germline loops: CDR1 MGHRA, CDR2 YSYEKL. Findings and caveats of the study: Altogether, some 170 TCR beta chains were recorded as cytomegalovirus-associated.

13 Jbeta primers and 60 Vbeta primers were used for the PCR. The assay was immunoSEQ multiplex PCR, and TCRdb's table has in-frame clones only and misses some. The table has some 140,000 clones, 65% to 80% seen once. To note about this clone: As yet, its antigen is unknown.

Sequencing was performed on PBMCs. This rearrangement joins TRBV4-1 to TRBJ2-7; tentatively, D is TRBD1 (5 bases). This clonotype was sampled from a young man in good health and CMV-seronegative. The CDR3: CASSRSQVYEQYF. The CDR3, as DNA: TGCGCCAGCAGCCGATCACAGGTTTACGAGCAGTACTTC.